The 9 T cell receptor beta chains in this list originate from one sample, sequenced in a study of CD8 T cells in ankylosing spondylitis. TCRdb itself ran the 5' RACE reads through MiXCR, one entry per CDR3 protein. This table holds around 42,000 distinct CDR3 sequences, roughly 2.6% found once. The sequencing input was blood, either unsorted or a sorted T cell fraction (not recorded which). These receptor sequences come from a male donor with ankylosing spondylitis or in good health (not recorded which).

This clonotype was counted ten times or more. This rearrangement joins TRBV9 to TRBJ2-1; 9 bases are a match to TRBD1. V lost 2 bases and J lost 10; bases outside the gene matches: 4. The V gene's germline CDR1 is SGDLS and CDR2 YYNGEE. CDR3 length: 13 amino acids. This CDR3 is CASSVGTGLEQFF. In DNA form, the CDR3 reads TGTGCCAGCAGCGTGGGGACAGGGTTGGAGCAGTTCTTC.

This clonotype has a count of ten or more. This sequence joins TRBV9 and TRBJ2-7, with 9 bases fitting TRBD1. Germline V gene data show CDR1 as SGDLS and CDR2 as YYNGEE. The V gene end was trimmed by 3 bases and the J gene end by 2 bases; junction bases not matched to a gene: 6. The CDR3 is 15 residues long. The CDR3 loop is CASSATGQGTYEQYF. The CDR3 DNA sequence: TGTGCCAGCAGCGCGACGGGACAGGGAACCTACGAGCAGTACTTC.

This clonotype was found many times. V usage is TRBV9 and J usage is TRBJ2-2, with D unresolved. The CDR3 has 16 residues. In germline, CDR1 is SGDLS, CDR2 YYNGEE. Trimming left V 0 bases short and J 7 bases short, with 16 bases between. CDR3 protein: CASSVATPARNGELFF. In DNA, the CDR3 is TGTGCCAGCAGCGTAGCTACCCCGGCTCGTAACGGGGAGCTGTTTTTT. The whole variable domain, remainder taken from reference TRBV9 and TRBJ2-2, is DSGVTQTPKHLITATGQRVTLRCSPRSGDLSVYWYQQSLDQGLQFLIQYYNGEERAKGNILERFSAQQFPDLHSELNLSSLELGDSALYFCASSVATPARNGELFFGEGSRLTVL.

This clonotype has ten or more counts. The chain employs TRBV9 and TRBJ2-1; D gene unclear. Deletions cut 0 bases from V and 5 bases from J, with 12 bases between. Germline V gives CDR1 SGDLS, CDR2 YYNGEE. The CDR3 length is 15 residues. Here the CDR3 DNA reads TGTGCCAGCAGCGTAGAAGCAGGAGCCCACAATGAGCAGTTCTTC. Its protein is CASSVEAGAHNEQFF.

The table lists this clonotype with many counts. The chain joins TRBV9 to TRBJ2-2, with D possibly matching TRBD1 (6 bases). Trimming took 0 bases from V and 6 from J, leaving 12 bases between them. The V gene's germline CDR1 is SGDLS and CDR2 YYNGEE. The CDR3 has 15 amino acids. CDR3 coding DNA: TGTGCCAGCAGCGTAGTCCAGGGGCCGGCCGGGGAGCTGTTTTTT. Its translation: CASSVVQGPAGELFF.

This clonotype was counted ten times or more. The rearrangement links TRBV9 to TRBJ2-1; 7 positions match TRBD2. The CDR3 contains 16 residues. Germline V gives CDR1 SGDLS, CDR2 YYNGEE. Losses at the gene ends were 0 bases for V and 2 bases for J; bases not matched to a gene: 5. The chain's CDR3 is CASSVGIGRTYNEQFF. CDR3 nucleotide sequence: TGTGCCAGCAGCGTAGGGATCGGGAGGACCTACAATGAGCAGTTCTTC. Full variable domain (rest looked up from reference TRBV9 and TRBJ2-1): DSGVTQTPKHLITATGQRVTLRCSPRSGDLSVYWYQQSLDQGLQFLIQYYNGEERAKGNILERFSAQQFPDLHSELNLSSLELGDSALYFCASSVGIGRTYNEQFFGPGTRLTVL.

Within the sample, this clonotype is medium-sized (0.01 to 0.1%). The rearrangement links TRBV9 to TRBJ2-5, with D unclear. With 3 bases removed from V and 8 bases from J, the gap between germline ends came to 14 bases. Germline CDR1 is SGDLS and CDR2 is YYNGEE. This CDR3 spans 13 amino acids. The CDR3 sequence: CASSAHTEATQYF. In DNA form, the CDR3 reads TGTGCCAGCAGCGCCCATACTGAGGCAACCCAGTACTTC.

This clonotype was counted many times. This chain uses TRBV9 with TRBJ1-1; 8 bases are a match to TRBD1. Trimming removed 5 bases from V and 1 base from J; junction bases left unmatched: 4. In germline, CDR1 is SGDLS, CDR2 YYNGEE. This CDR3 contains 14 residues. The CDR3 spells CASSAGGWNTEAFF. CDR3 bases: TGTGCCAGCAGTGCAGGGGGCTGGAACACTGAAGCTTTCTTT.

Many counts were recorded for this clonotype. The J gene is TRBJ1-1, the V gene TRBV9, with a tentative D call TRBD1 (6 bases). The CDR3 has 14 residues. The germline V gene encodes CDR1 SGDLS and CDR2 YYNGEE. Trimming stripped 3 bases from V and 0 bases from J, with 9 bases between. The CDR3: CASSAGQLNTEAFF. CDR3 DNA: TGTGCCAGCAGCGCCGGACAGTTGAACACTGAAGCTTTCTTT.